The source of this T cell receptor (beta chain) is a study of cytomegalovirus exposure and HLA in healthy donors. Overall study: A prior analysis found about 110 million unique TCR beta sequences from 150 million to 200 million T cells.

The CDR3 has 13 amino acids. CDR1 SNHLY and CDR2 FYNNEI come from the germline V gene. Trimming pared 5 bases from V and 5 bases from J, leaving 9 bases between. There were likely unrecorded immune exposures, though donors were nominally healthy when sampled. 13 Jbeta primers and 60 Vbeta primers were used for the PCR. Data came from immunoSEQ multiplex PCR; TCRdb stores just in-frame clones and leaves some out. The table records some 130,000 clones, roughly three quarters of them present only once. Points from the study as a whole: A cluster of highly shared sequence variants was likely a sequencing artifact. A few V segments could not be told apart, such as TRBV6-2 and TRBV6-3, and were left out.

This clone was seen only once. Antigen: not known. This clonotype originated in a woman aged 60-75 years in good health and CMV-seronegative. Sample: PBMCs. The rearrangement links TRBV2 to TRBJ2-2; no reliable D call. CDR3 coding DNA: TGTGCCAGCAGTCTAACCACTACCGGGGAGCTGTTTTTT. This codes for CASSLTTTGELFF.